This T cell receptor (beta chain) was captured by sequencing in a study of regulatory and conventional T cells in RAG deficiency. General study findings and limits: Shorter CDR3s in all patient subsets; >75% Treg-Tconv overlap in Omenn.

V was trimmed by 2 bases and J by 7 bases, leaving 6 bases between them. Germline V gives CDR1 SGHTA, CDR2 FQGNSA. The CDR3 runs 11 residues. Here immunoSEQ multiplex PCR was the method, and the copy in TCRdb shows in-frame clones only, minus some. This sample yields about 2,600 clones, of which 70% to 85% are seen a single time; about 5% belongs to the top ten. Genomic DNA came from blood conventional CD4+ T cells gated CD25-low CD127-high. On this clone itself: Its antigen is currently unknown.

The chain joins TRBV7-2 to TRBJ2-7; D is unclear. The specimen was CD4+ effector T cells sorted from blood. This receptor was identified in a human donor with RAG deficiency presenting as severe combined immunodeficiency. The chain's CDR3 is CASSLSREQYF. The CDR3 DNA is TGTGCCAGCAGCTTAAGCCGGGAGCAGTACTTC.